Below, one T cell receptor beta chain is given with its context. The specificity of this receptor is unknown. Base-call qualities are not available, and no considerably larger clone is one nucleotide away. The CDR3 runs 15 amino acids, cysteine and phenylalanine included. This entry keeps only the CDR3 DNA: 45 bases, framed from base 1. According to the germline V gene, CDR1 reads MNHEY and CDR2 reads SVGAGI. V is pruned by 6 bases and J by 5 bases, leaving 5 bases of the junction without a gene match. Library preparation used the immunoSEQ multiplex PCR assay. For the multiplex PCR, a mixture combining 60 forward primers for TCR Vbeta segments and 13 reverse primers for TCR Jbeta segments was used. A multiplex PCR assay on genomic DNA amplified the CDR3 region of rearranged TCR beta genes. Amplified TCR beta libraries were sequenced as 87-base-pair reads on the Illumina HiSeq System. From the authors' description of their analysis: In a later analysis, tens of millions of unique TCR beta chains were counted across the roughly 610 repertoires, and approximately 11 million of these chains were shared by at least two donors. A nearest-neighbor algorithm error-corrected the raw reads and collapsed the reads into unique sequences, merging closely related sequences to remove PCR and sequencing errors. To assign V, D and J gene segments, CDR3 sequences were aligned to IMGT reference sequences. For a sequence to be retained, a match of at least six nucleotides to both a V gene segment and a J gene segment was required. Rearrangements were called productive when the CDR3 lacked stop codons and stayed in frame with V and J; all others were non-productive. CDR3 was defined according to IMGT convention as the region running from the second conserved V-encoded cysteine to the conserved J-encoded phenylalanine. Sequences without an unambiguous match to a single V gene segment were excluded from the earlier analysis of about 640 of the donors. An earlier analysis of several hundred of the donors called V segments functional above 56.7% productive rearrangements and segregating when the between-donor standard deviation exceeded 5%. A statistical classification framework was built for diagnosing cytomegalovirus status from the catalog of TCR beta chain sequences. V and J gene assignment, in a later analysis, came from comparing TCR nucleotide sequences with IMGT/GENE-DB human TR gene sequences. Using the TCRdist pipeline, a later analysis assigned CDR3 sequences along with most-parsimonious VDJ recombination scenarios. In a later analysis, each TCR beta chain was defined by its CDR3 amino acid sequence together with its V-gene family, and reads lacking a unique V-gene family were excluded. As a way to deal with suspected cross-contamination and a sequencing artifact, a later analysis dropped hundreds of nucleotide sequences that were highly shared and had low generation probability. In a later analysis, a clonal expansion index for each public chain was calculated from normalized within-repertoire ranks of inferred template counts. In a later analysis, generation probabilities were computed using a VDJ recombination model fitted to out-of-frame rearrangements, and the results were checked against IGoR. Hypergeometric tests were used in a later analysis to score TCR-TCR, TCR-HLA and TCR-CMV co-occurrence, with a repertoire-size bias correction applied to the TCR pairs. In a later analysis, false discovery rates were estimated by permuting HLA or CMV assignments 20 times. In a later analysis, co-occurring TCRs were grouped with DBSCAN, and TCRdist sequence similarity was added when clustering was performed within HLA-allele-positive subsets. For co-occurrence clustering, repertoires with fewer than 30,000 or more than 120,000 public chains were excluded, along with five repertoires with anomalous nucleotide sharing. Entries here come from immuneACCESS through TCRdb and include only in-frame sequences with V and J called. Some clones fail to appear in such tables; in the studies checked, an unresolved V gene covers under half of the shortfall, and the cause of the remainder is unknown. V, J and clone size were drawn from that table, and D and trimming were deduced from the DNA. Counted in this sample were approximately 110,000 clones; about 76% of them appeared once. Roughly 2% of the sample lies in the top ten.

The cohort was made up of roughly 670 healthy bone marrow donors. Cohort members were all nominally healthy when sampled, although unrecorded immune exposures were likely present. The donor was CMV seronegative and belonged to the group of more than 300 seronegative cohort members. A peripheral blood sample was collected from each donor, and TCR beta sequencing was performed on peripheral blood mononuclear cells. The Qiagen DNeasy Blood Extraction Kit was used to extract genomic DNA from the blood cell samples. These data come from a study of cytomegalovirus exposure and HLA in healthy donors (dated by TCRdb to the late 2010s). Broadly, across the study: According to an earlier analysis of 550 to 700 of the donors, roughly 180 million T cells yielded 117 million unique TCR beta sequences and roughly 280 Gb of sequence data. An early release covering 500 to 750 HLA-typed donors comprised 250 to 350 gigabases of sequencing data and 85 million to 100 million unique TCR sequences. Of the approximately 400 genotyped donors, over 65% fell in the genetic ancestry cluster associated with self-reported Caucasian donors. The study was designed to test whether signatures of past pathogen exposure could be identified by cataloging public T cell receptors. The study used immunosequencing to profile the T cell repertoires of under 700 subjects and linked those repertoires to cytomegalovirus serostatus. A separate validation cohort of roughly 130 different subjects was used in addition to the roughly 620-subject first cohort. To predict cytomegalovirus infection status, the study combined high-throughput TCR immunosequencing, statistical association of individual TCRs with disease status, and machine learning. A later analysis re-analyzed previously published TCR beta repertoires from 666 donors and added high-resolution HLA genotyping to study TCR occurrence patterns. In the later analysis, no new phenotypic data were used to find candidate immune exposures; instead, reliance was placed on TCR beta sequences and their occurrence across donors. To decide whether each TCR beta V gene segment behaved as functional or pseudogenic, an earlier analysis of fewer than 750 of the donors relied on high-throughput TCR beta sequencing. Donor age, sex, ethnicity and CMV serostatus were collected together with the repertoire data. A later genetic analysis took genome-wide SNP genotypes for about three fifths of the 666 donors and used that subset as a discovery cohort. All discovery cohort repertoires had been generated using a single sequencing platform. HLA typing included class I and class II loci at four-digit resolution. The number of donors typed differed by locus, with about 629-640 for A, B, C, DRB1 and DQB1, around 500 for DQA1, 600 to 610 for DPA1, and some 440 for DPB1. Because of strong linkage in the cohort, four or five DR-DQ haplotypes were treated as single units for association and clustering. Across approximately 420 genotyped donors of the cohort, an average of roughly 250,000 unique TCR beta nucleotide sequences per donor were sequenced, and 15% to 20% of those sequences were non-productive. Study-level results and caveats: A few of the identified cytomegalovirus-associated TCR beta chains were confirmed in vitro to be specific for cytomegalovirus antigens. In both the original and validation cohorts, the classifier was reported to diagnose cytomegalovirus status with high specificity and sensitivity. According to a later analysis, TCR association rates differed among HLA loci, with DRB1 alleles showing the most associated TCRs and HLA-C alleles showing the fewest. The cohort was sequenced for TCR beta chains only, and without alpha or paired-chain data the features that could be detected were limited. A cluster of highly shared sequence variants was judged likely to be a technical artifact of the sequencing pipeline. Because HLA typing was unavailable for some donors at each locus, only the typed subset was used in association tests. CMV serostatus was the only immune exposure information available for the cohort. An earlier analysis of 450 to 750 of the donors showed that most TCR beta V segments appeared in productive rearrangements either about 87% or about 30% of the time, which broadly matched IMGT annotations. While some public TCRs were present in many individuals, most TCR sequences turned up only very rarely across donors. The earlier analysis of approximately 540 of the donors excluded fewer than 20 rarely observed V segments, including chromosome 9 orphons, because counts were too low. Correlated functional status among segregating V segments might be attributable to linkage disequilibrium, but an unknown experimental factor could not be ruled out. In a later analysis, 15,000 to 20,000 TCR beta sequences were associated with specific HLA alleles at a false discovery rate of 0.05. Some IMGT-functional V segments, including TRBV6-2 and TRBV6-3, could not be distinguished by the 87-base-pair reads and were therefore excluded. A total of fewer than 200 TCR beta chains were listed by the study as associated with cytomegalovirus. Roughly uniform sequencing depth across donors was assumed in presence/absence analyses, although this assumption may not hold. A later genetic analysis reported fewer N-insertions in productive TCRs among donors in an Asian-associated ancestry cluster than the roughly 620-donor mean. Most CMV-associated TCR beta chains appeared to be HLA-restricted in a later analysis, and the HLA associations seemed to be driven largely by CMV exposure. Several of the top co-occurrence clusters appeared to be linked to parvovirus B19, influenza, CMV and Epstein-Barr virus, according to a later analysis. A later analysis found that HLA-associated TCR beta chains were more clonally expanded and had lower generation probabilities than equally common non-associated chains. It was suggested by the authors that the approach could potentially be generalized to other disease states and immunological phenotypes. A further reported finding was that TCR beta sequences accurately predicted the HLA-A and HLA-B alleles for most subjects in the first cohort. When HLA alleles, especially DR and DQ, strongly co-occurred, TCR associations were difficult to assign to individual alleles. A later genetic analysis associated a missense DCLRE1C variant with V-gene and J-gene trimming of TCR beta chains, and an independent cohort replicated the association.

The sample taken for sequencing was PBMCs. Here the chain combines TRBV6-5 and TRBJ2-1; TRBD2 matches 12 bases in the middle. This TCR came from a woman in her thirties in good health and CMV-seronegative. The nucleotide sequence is TGTGCCAGCAGGGGCCTAGCGGGAGGGGACAATGAGCAGTTCTTC. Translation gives CASRGLAGGDNEQFF.